These 9 T cell receptor beta chains share one sample of origin, sequenced in a study of human T cells and chemical hapten exposure. Time point defined: patch test 1, 2 weeks after DPC sensitization. The treatment denotes: therapeutic diphenylcyclopropenone sensitization with weekly scalp DPC. TCRdb reprocessed the RACE reads with MiXCR, giving one entry per CDR3 protein. This table has some 94,000 distinct CDR3 sequences, roughly 12% appearing once. The specimen comprised whole blood, sampled in connection with sensitization to the hapten diphenylcyclopropenone (DPC). These receptors were collected from a woman between 40 and 55 years old with alopecia areata. Some clones in this sample may be carry-over from other donors' samples.

Ten or more counts support this clonotype. The V and J genes are TRBV7-9 and TRBJ2-1; 12 bases fit TRBD2. CDR3 length equals 15 residues. The junction had 5 bases not matched to a gene; V was cut back by 1 base and J by 10 bases. Germline CDR1 SEHNR, CDR2 FQNEAQ (reference sequence). CDR3 bases: TGTGCCAGCAGCTTAGGACTAGCGGGAGCGGGAGAGCAGTTCTTC. Translation: CASSLGLAGAGEQFF. The complete variable domain, with remaining parts taken from reference TRBV7-9 and TRBJ2-1, reads DTGVSQNPRHKITKRGQNVTFRCDPISEHNRLYWYRQTLGQGPEFLTYFQNEAQLEKSRLLSDRFSAERPKGSFSTLEIQRTEQGDSAMYLCASSLGLAGAGEQFFGPGTRLTVL.

This clonotype was counted many times. The genes are TRBV6-2 or TRBV6-3 and TRBJ1-4, with no clear D. This CDR3 has 12 residues. V lost 7 bases and J 4 bases, leaving 7 bases between the germline ends. CDR1 is MNHEY and CDR2 is SVGEGT in the germline V gene. The CDR3 DNA sequence: TGTGCCAGCACCAGCAATAATGAAAAACTGTTTTTT. Amino acids: CASTSNNEKLFF.

This chain uses TRBV5-1 with TRBJ1-5; D is ambiguous. Looked up from germline, CDR1 is SGHRS and CDR2 is YFSETQ. The CDR3 contains 15 residues. V lost 4 bases and J 2 bases, leaving 13 bases between the germline ends. CDR3 in DNA: TGCGCCAGCAGCAACGTTCCTGGGGGCAATCAGCCCCAGCATTTT. This codes for CASSNVPGGNQPQHF.

In this sample, this clonotype turned up a few times. The chain combines TRBV6-5 with TRBJ1-2; D not resolved. CDR3 length equals 14 residues. Germline loops: CDR1 MNHEY, CDR2 SVGAGI. Trimming left V 0 bases short and J 4 bases short, with 9 bases between. The CDR3 is CASSYSIELYGYTF. The CDR3 bases are TGTGCCAGCAGTTACTCGATTGAGCTCTATGGCTACACCTTC.

This clonotype has a count of ten or more. V is TRBV6-2 or TRBV6-3 and J is TRBJ2-2, with D perhaps TRBD2 (5 bases). The CDR3 totals 13 residues. Germline CDR1 and CDR2: MNHEY and SVGEGT. Trimming removed 6 bases at V and 7 bases at J, with 12 bases between. The CDR3 DNA reads as TGTGCCAGCAGCCCAACTAGGAACGGGGAGCTGTTTTTT. This codes for CASSPTRNGELFF.

The table lists this clonotype with a few counts. The gene calls are TRBV4-2 and TRBJ2-5, with TRBD2 matching over 9 bases. The V and J ends lost 0 bases and 0 bases, in that order; junction bases with no gene match: 11. This CDR3 contains 19 residues. In germline, CDR1 is LGHNA, CDR2 YNFKEQ. In DNA form, the CDR3 reads TGTGCCAGCAGCCAAGAAGTCGCTAGCGGGAACCCCAACCAAGAGACCCAGTACTTC. Translated, it gives CASSQEVASGNPNQETQYF.

The chain carries TRBV10-3 and TRBJ2-5, with 7 bases fitting TRBD1. The CDR3 spans 11 residues. Germline V lookup: CDR1 ENHRY, CDR2 SYGVKD. Germline trimming cut 8 bases from V and 5 bases from J; bases unmatched to any gene: 2. The CDR3, as DNA: TGTGCCATCGCGGACAGGGAGACCCAGTACTTC. It specifies CAIADRETQYF.

The chain uses TRBV2 and TRBJ2-1, with TRBD2 matching 14 bases. The CDR3 runs to 14 residues. The V gene end was trimmed by 7 bases and the J gene end by 8 bases; junction bases not matched to a gene: 4. Per the germline V gene, CDR1 is SNHLY and CDR2 is FYNNEI. Here the CDR3 reads CASNTGLAGDEQFF. CDR3 DNA sequence: TGTGCCAGCAACACGGGACTAGCGGGAGATGAGCAGTTCTTC. The variable domain in full, completed from reference TRBV2 and TRBJ2-1, reads EPEVTQTPSHQVTQMGQEVILRCVPISNHLYFYWYRQILGQKVEFLVSFYNNEISEKSEIFDDQFSVERPDGSNFTLKIRSTKLEDSAMYFCASNTGLAGDEQFFGPGTRLTVL.

In this sample, this clonotype turned up a few times. The V and J genes are TRBV14 and TRBJ2-7; possible D gene TRBD2, 6 bases. The CDR3 is 15 residues long. Looked up from germline, CDR1 is SGHDN and CDR2 is FVKESK. V lost 3 bases, J lost 2 bases, and 14 bases lay in between. The DNA for the CDR3 is TGTGCCAGCAGCCATCCCTGGGCGGGGACCTACGAGCAGTACTTC. Its protein is CASSHPWAGTYEQYF.